This paragraph reports one TCR beta chain. This clonotype turned up a few times. The antigen it binds to is not known. No qualities accompany the bases; no much larger clone lies one base away. This sample was included in a study of T cell repertoires in cytomegalovirus infection (dated by TCRdb to about 2019). Study-wide context: The HLA type of each donor mattered for the analysis, because public TCR beta signatures pointed to carriage of CMV infection along with the matching HLA type.

The CDR3 runs 15 residues from the cysteine to the phenylalanine. Just CDR3 DNA is preserved here, 45 bases in frame from base 1. Relative to germline, V is 4 bases shorter and J is 0 bases shorter, with 9 bases between their ends. Study-wide conclusions, independent of this receptor: The ex vivo response was dominated by HLA-C-restricted CMV-specific TCR beta clonotypes, which also provided the single most frequent clonotype in two of eight donors. In both this cohort and an independent cohort of approximately 350 donors, the cumulative frequency of public TCR beta family members distinguished carriers of CMV infection plus the relevant HLA type.

Sequencing was performed on an Illumina HiSeq 1500. The public reads were run again by TCRdb, first through fastp at Q25 and then through MiXCR, and only productive beta chains were kept. Merged by CDR3 protein, the rows form single entries marked with the most common genes and DNA. The sample data list roughly 54,000 distinct CDR3 sequences, and around 33% of these were observed just once. 65% to 80% of the sample comes from the top ten. The chain employs TRBV12-3 or TRBV12-4 and TRBJ1-4; the D gene is perhaps TRBD1, on 5 matching bases. The sequencing input was PBMCs, sequenced either directly or after in vitro stimulation (not recorded which). The sequence was collected from a human donor in good health (CMV status not recorded). Some clones in this sample may be carry-over from other donors' samples. The CDR3 here reads CASSYGAATNEKLFF. The DNA sequence is TGTGCCAGCAGTTACGGGGCGGCAACTAATGAAAAACTGTTTTTT.